This T cell receptor (beta chain) appears in the sequencing data of a study of T cells in Graves' hyperthyroidism and ophthalmopathy. Study conclusions and caveats: From stable hyperthyroidism, ophthalmopathy was set apart by a 13 V-J model.

For this clonotype: Its antigen is not known.

Those patients with uncontrolled infection, other autoimmune disease, pregnancy or lactation were excluded. Each diagnosis was grounded in clinical symptoms, serum thyroxine and TRAb, thyroid ultrasound, and orbital computed tomography. Isolation of PBMCs was performed on around 9.8 ml fresh peripheral blood. The germline CDR1 and CDR2 sequences are MGHDK and SYGVNS. V was cut by 5 bases and J by 7 bases, with 17 bases left in between. The CDR3 extends over 14 amino acids. The investigators amplified TCR beta CDR3 regions from RNA transcripts. RT-PCR in the first round (using the HTBI primer set) targeted the TCR CDR3. Using its own MiXCR run on the multiplex PCR reads, TCRdb lists one record per CDR3 protein. The table lists hundreds of thousands of distinct CDR3 sequences, 38% of them singletons.

This TCR derives from a man aged 18 to 29 with Graves' hyperthyroidism. The chain uses TRBV25-1 and TRBJ1-2, with D maybe TRBD1 (5 bases). The sequenced material came from blood. The CDR3 DNA reads TGTGCCAGCAGTTTGGACGGGGGTACGGGTGGCTACACCTTC. Protein sequence: CASSLDGGTGGYTF.